This T cell receptor (beta chain) was identified during a study of T-cell reconstitution after alpha-beta-depleted transplantation in children. Regarding the study as a whole: When one year had passed after transplant, most T-cell counts and diversity came from newly produced T cells. Several hundred expanded graft clones reportedly gave rise to the alpha-beta T cells present about two months after transplant. Surviving thymic progenitors and recipient T cells were the source of high TCRbeta diversity at day 60 in some patients.

Using unique molecular identifiers, the investigators prepared the TCRbeta library. TCRdb re-derived calls from the PCR reads in MiXCR, one entry per CDR3 protein. The sample lists 600,000 to 700,000 distinct CDR3 sequences, under 15% seen once, with roughly 0.84% in the top ten. This clonotype has a handful of counts. Antigen specificity is unknown. The CDR3 loop spans 16 amino acids. Germline CDR1 and CDR2: SGDLS and YYNGEE. V dropped 3 bases and J dropped 1; count of bases not matched to a gene: 6. The sequences come from PBMCs, collected before TCRalphabeta/CD19-depleted stem cell transplant. The TCR sequence derives from a girl aged 2 to 10 with congenital amegakaryocytic thrombocytopenia, due to receive a stem cell transplant. The chain recombines TRBV9 with TRBJ2-2; 7 nucleotides agree with TRBD1. CDR3 sequence: CASSGKGARNTGELFF. As DNA, the CDR3 is TGTGCCAGCAGCGGCAAGGGGGCCCGGAACACCGGGGAGCTGTTTTTT. The full variable domain, in which reference TRBV9 and TRBJ2-2 provide the parts outside the CDR3, is DSGVTQTPKHLITATGQRVTLRCSPRSGDLSVYWYQQSLDQGLQFLIQYYNGEERAKGNILERFSAQQFPDLHSELNLSSLELGDSALYFCASSGKGARNTGELFFGEGSRLTVL.